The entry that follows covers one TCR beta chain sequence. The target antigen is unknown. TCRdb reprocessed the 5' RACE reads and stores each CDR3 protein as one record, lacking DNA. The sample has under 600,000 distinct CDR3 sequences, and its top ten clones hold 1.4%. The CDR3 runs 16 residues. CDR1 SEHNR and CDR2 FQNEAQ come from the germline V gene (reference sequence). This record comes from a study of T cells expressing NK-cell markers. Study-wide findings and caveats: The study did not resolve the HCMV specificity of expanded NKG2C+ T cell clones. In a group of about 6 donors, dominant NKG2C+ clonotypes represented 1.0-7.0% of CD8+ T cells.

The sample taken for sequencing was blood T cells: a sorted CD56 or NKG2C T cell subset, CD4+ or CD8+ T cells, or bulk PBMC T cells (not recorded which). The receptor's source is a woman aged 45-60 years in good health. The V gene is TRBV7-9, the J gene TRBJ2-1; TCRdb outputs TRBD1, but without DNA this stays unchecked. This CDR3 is CASSLQGTSTVSEQFF.